The source of this T cell receptor (beta chain) is a study of blood T cell repertoires in COVID-19. Assay used: immunoSEQ multiplex PCR; TCRdb lists only in-frame clones, some missing. The sample lists about 120,000 clones; almost 90% were seen once. Trimming cost V 6 bases and J 4 bases, with 19 bases left between them. The CDR3 is 16 residues long. The germline CDR1 and CDR2 sequences are ENHRY and SYGVKD. The TCR originated in a woman aged 55-69 years with COVID-19, enrolled during active disease. The rearrangement uses TRBV10-3 and TRBJ2-1, with a weak D call TRBD2 (6 bases). The source material was peripheral blood. In DNA, the CDR3 is TGTGCCATCAGCCAGACTTCCGGGAGAGATTACAATGAGCAGTTCTTC. As protein: CAISQTSGRDYNEQFF.